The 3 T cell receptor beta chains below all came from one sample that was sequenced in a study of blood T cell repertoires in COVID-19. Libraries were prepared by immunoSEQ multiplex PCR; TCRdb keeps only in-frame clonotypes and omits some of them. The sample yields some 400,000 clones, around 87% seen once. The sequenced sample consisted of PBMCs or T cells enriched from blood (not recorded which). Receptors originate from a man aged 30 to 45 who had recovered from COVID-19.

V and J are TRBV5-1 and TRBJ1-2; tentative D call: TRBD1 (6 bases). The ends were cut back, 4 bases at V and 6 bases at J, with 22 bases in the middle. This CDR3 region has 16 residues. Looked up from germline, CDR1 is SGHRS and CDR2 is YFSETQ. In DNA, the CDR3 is TGCGCCAGCAGCCCGGGACAAGGGCCATCAAGGGATGGCTACACCTTC. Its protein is CASSPGQGPSRDGYTF.

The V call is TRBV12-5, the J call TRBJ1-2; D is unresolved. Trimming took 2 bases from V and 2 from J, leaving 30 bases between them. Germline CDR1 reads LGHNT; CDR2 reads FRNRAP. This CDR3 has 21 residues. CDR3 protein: CASGLSPSRGLDLQRNYGYTF. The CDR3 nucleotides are TGTGCTAGTGGTTTGTCCCCCTCGCGAGGATTAGACCTGCAGAGGAACTATGGCTACACCTTC.

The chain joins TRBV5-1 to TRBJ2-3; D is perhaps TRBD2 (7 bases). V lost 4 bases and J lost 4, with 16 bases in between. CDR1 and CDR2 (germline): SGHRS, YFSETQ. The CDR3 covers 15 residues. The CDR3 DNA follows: TGCGCCAGCAGCCCGCCGCGGGGGCTCCCAGATACGCAGTATTTT. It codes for CASSPPRGLPDTQYF.